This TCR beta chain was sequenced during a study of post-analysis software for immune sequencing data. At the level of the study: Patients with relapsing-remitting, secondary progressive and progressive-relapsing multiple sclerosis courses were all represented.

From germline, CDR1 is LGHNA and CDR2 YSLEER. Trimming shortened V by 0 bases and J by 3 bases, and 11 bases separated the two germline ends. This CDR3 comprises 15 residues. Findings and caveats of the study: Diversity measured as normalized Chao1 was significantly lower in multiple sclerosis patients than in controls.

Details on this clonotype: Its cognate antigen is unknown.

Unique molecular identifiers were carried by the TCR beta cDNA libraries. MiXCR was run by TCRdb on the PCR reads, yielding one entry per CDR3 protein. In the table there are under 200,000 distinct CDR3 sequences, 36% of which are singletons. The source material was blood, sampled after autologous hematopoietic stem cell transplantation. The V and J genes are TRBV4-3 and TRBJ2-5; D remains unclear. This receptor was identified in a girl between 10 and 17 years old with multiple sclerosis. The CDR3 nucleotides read TGCGCCAGCAGCCAAGATCTATGGACCGAAGAGACCCAGTACTTC. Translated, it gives CASSQDLWTEETQYF.